Each of the 26 T cell receptor beta chains below was sequenced from the same sample in a study of breast tumors, draining lymph nodes, adjacent tissues. TCRdb reprocessed the multiplex PCR reads with MiXCR, giving one entry per CDR3 protein. The data contain 150,000 to 200,000 distinct CDR3 sequences, roughly a third of them seen just once; the ten biggest clones take up around 4.5%. Samples came from axillary lymph nodes draining the breast cancer. The specimen was axillary lymph node tissue. Every receptor here comes from a female donor with breast cancer. Some clones in this sample may be carry-over from other donors' samples.

In this sample, this clonotype turned up a few times. A read error may produce the germline difference seen at one junction end. The chain recombines TRBV30 with TRBJ2-5, with D perhaps TRBD1 (5 bases). Germline V gives CDR1 GTSNPN, CDR2 SVGIG (reference sequence). There are 13 residues in the CDR3. CDR3 residues: CARSVWGRETQYF. CDR3 coding DNA: TGTGCCCGGAGTGTATGGGGCCGGGAGACCCAGTACTTC. The whole variable domain, remainder taken from reference TRBV30 and TRBJ2-5, is SQTIHQWPATLVQPVGSPLSLECTVEGTSNPNLYWYRQAAGRGLQLLFYSVGIGQISSEVPQNLSASRPQDRQFILSSKKLLLSDSGFYLCARSVWGRETQYFGPGTRLLVL.

This clonotype was seen only a few times. V usage is TRBV6-1 and J usage is TRBJ2-7; 7 bases match TRBD1. The CDR3 has 14 residues. The V and J ends lost 8 bases and 2 bases, in that order; junction bases with no gene match: 9. Germline V lookup: CDR1 MNHNS, CDR2 SASEGT. The CDR3 protein is CASRLEDRTYEQYF. The DNA of the CDR3 is TGTGCCAGCCGCCTCGAGGACAGGACCTACGAGCAGTACTTC.

The chain combines TRBV7-9 with TRBJ2-7; D is ambiguous. The V gene lost 5 bases and the J gene lost 0 bases, with 8 bases spanning the gap. CDR1 and CDR2 (germline): SEHNR, FQNEAQ (reference sequence). The CDR3 totals 13 residues. The CDR3 sequence is CASSPPCSYEQYF. The CDR3 nucleotides are TGTGCCAGCAGCCCTCCGTGCTCCTACGAGCAGTACTTC.

This clonotype was seen repeatedly, ten times or more. The rearrangement joins TRBV2 to TRBJ1-2; the D gene is possibly TRBD1 (5 bases). From germline, CDR1 is SNHLY and CDR2 FYNNEI. V lost 4 bases to trimming and J lost 2 bases, with 8 bases between them. CDR3 length: 13 amino acids. The CDR3: CASSVDNNYGYTF. The CDR3 DNA sequence: TGTGCCAGCAGTGTGGACAACAACTATGGCTACACCTTC.

V usage is TRBV7-2 and J usage is TRBJ1-2; D not certain. Trimming took 7 bases from V and 0 from J, leaving 9 bases between them. The length of the CDR3 is 13 residues. CDR1 and CDR2 from the germline V gene are SGHTA and FQGNSA. The CDR3 here is CASTPGANYGYTF. The CDR3 DNA reads TGTGCCAGCACCCCCGGGGCTAACTATGGCTACACCTTC.

This clonotype has ten or more counts. The gene calls are TRBV7-6 and TRBJ2-2, with 11 nucleotides matching TRBD2. Unmatched junction bases numbered 4, after V lost 3 bases and J lost 7 bases. CDR1 SGHVS and CDR2 FNYEAQ come from the germline V gene. This CDR3 spans 15 amino acids. CDR3 region: CASSFASGRFGELFF. Here the CDR3 DNA reads TGTGCCAGCAGCTTTGCTAGCGGGAGGTTCGGGGAGCTGTTTTTT.

This clonotype has only a few counts. The chain is built from TRBV27 and TRBJ2-7; no definite D call. This CDR3 region has 16 residues. Deletions cut 5 bases from V and 0 bases from J, with 17 bases between. Germline V lookup: CDR1 MNHEY, CDR2 SMNVEV (reference sequence). DNA for the CDR3: TGTGCCAGCAGTCCCTGGACCTTCCGGAGCTCCTACGAGCAGTACTTC. Translation gives CASSPWTFRSSYEQYF.

Many counts were recorded for this clonotype. This chain uses TRBV6-2 or TRBV6-3 with TRBJ2-5; 7 bases are a match to TRBD2. This CDR3 is built from 16 residues. V dropped 6 bases and J dropped 8; count of bases not matched to a gene: 18. Per germline, CDR1 MNHEY and CDR2 SVGEGT. Here the CDR3 DNA reads TGTGCCAGCAGCCCAGCCCGGACTAGACCGCAAGGAACCCAGTACTTC. Its translation: CASSPARTRPQGTQYF.

This clonotype was observed many times. The chain joins TRBV9 to TRBJ2-1, with no clear D. The germline V gene encodes CDR1 SGDLS and CDR2 YYNGEE. Deletions cut 0 bases from V and 5 bases from J, with 9 bases between. CDR3 size: 14 residues. The CDR3: CASSVVPEDNEQFF. In DNA form, the CDR3 reads TGTGCCAGCAGCGTAGTACCAGAGGACAATGAGCAGTTCTTC.

This clonotype was picked up a small number of times. The J gene is TRBJ2-3, the V gene TRBV6-1, with D perhaps being TRBD1 or TRBD2 (6 bases each). The germline V gene encodes CDR1 MNHNS and CDR2 SASEGT. The CDR3 spans 15 residues. The germline V and J ends were trimmed by 6 bases and 3 bases, with 16 bases remaining between them. The CDR3 is CASRSRGGRTDTQYF. DNA for the CDR3: TGTGCCAGCAGGTCCCGAGGGGGGCGTACAGATACGCAGTATTTT.

The table lists this clonotype with a count of one. The chain links TRBV20-1 to TRBJ1-6, with a tentative D call TRBD1 (5 bases). Germline values: CDR1 DFQATT, CDR2 SNEGSKA (reference sequence). V was shortened by 0 bases and J by 6 bases, with 9 bases between the two germline ends. This CDR3 spans 14 amino acids. The CDR3 coding sequence is TGCAGTGCTAGAGATCGACAGCTTAATTCACCCCTCCACTTT. Protein product: CSARDRQLNSPLHF.

Ten or more counts support this clonotype. The J gene is TRBJ1-3, the V gene TRBV5-1, with D perhaps matching TRBD1 (5 bases). The germline V gene has CDR1 SGHRS and CDR2 YFSETQ. The V gene lost 4 bases and the J gene lost 4 bases, with 18 bases spanning the gap. The CDR3 sequence is 16 residues long. The CDR3 coding sequence is TGCGCCAGCAGCCGGAACCCGGGGGAGTGGGGAAACACCATATATTTT. Its protein is CASSRNPGEWGNTIYF. The variable domain in full, with the rest retrieved from reference TRBV5-1 and TRBJ1-3, is KAGVTQTPRYLIKTRGQQVTLSCSPISGHRSVSWYQQTPGQGLQFLFEYFSETQRNKGNFPGRFSGRQFSNSRSEMNVSTLELGDSALYLCASSRNPGEWGNTIYFGEGSWLTVV.

Concerning this clonotype: A read error may account for a junction end that differs from germline. The CDR3: CASSYRDSSYKQYF. CDR3 sequence (DNA): TGTGCCAGCAGTTACCGGGACAGTTCCTACAAGCAGTACTTC. The chain recombines TRBV6-2 or TRBV6-3 with TRBJ2-7, with TRBD1 matching over 7 bases. The V gene's germline CDR1 is MNHEY and CDR2 SVGEGT. The CDR3 covers 14 residues.

For this clonotype: A much larger clone lies a single base off, so this may be a read error. The chain is built from TRBV6-1 and TRBJ1-2; 8 positions agree with TRBD1. Germline V gene sequence: CDR1 MNHNS, CDR2 SASEGT. The CDR3 consists of 16 residues. Written as DNA, the CDR3 is TGTGCCAGCAGTTACAACCCCCCGGACAGGGTCTATGGCTACGCCTTC. Encoded protein: CASSYNPPDRVYGYAF.

In this sample, this clonotype turned up many times. V gene TRBV5-1 combines with J gene TRBJ2-5; no reliable D call. CDR1 is SGHRS and CDR2 is YFSETQ in the germline V gene. Trimming pared 5 bases from V and 1 base from J, leaving 12 bases between. This CDR3 is built from 14 residues. The CDR3: CASRYRRTQETQYF. The CDR3, as DNA: TGCGCCAGCAGATACCGACGTACCCAAGAGACCCAGTACTTC.

The chain employs TRBV5-8 and TRBJ1-1, with 11 bases lining up with TRBD1. The CDR3 is made up of 13 amino acids. The germline CDR1 and CDR2 sequences are SGHTS and YDEGEE. The J segment lost 5 bases and the V segment lost 5 bases, leaving 2 bases of the junction unmatched. The CDR3 loop reads CASRGQGATEAFF. The CDR3 nucleotides are TGTGCCAGCAGAGGACAGGGGGCGACTGAAGCTTTCTTT.

This clonotype appeared a few times. The chain recombines TRBV28 with TRBJ2-2; D is undetermined. This CDR3 region has 13 residues. V dropped 4 bases and J dropped 2 bases, with 5 bases sitting between them. CDR1 is MDHEN, CDR2 SYDVKM, per germline. In nucleotides, the CDR3 is TGTGCCAGCAGTTACACAAACACCGGGGAGCTGTTTTTT. Translation: CASSYTNTGELFF. The full variable domain, rest sourced from reference TRBV28 and TRBJ2-2, is DVKVTQSSRYLVKRTGEKVFLECVQDMDHENMFWYRQDPGLGLRLIYFSYDVKMKEKGDIPEGYSVSREKKERFSLILESASTNQTSMYLCASSYTNTGELFFGEGSRLTVL.

As to this clonotype: With a much larger clone just one base away, this may be a read error. The chain recombines TRBV20-1 with TRBJ2-4, with D possibly TRBD1 on 6 matching bases. This CDR3 is 14 amino acids long. Per germline, CDR1 DFQATT and CDR2 SNEGSKA (reference sequence). The CDR3, as DNA: TGCAGTGCTAGCACTGGGACAACAAAAACCATTCAGTACTTC. It is translated as CSASTGTTKTIQYF.

This chain connects TRBV7-2 to TRBJ2-5, with D tentatively TRBD1 or TRBD2 (6 bases each). Germline assignment: CDR1 SGHTA and CDR2 FQGNSA. Trimming pared 7 bases from V and 5 bases from J, leaving 17 bases between. The CDR3 covers 14 residues. CDR3 coding DNA: TGTGCCAGCATGGCGGGGATACAGGGTGAGACCCAGTACTTC. This translates into CASMAGIQGETQYF.

The genes are TRBV6-1 and TRBJ2-5; D might be TRBD1 (6 bases). Germline assignment: CDR1 MNHNS and CDR2 SASEGT. V lost 2 bases and J lost 0, with 16 bases in between. The length of the CDR3 is 17 residues. The CDR3 region has the DNA TGTGCCAGCAGTGAATTACCGGGGACACCGTACCAAGAGACCCAGTACTTC. Its protein product is CASSELPGTPYQETQYF.

This clonotype has at least ten counts. The chain links TRBV4-2 to TRBJ2-7, with 7 positions matching TRBD1. The CDR3 has 15 amino acids. Germline CDR1 is LGHNA and CDR2 is YNFKEQ. V lost 1 base, J lost 4 bases, and 7 bases stayed unmatched. The CDR3 here is CASSQVPQGSYEQYF. As DNA, the CDR3 is TGTGCCAGCAGCCAAGTCCCACAGGGGAGTTACGAGCAGTACTTC.

This clonotype showed up just a few times. This sequence may be a read error, since a much larger clone differs from it by one base. V usage is TRBV7-2 and J usage is TRBJ2-3, with unresolved D. The CDR3 runs 11 residues. Trimming stripped 5 bases from V and 4 bases from J, with 4 bases between. Germline-derived CDR1 and CDR2 are SGHTA and FQGNSA. CDR3: CASSAPDTQYF. The CDR3 coding sequence is TGTGCCAGCAGCGCCCCAGATACGCAGTATTTT.

The sample holds one count of this clonotype. The CDR3 DNA reads as TGTGCCAGCAGTTTAGCGCTCAGGGGGAACACTGAAGCTTTCTTT. Residues: CASSLALRGNTEAFF. The chain carries TRBV12-3 or TRBV12-4 and TRBJ2-2, with D maybe TRBD1 (6 bases). The DNA end lines up better with TRBJ1-1; the J call may be wrong. The CDR3 sequence is 15 residues long.

V gene TRBV6-1 combines with J gene TRBJ2-1, with 11 positions matching TRBD2. The CDR3 runs 13 residues. CDR1 is MNHNS and CDR2 is SASEGT in the germline V gene. V shed 9 bases and J 7 bases; nucleotides not matched to a gene: 5. The chain's CDR3 is CASRLAGLNEQFF. CDR3 bases: TGTGCCAGTCGACTAGCGGGGCTAAATGAGCAGTTCTTC.

This clonotype was counted many times. V is TRBV12-3 or TRBV12-4 and J is TRBJ2-7; 10 bases agree with TRBD1. Losses at the gene ends were 4 bases for V and 3 bases for J; bases not matched to a gene: 3. The CDR3 consists of 14 residues. In nucleotides, the CDR3 is TGTGCCAGCAGTTCGACAGGGGGCGTCTACGAGCAGTACTTC. As protein: CASSSTGGVYEQYF.

The chain recombines TRBV29-1 with TRBJ2-3; TRBD2 matches at 11 bases. Trimming took 6 bases from V and 2 from J; bases not matched to a gene: 13. The length of the CDR3 is 17 residues. Germline assignment: CDR1 SQVTM and CDR2 ANQGSEA. CDR3 protein: CSVGTGTSGGDTDTQYF. The DNA of the CDR3 is TGCAGCGTAGGGACCGGGACTAGCGGAGGAGACACAGATACGCAGTATTTT.